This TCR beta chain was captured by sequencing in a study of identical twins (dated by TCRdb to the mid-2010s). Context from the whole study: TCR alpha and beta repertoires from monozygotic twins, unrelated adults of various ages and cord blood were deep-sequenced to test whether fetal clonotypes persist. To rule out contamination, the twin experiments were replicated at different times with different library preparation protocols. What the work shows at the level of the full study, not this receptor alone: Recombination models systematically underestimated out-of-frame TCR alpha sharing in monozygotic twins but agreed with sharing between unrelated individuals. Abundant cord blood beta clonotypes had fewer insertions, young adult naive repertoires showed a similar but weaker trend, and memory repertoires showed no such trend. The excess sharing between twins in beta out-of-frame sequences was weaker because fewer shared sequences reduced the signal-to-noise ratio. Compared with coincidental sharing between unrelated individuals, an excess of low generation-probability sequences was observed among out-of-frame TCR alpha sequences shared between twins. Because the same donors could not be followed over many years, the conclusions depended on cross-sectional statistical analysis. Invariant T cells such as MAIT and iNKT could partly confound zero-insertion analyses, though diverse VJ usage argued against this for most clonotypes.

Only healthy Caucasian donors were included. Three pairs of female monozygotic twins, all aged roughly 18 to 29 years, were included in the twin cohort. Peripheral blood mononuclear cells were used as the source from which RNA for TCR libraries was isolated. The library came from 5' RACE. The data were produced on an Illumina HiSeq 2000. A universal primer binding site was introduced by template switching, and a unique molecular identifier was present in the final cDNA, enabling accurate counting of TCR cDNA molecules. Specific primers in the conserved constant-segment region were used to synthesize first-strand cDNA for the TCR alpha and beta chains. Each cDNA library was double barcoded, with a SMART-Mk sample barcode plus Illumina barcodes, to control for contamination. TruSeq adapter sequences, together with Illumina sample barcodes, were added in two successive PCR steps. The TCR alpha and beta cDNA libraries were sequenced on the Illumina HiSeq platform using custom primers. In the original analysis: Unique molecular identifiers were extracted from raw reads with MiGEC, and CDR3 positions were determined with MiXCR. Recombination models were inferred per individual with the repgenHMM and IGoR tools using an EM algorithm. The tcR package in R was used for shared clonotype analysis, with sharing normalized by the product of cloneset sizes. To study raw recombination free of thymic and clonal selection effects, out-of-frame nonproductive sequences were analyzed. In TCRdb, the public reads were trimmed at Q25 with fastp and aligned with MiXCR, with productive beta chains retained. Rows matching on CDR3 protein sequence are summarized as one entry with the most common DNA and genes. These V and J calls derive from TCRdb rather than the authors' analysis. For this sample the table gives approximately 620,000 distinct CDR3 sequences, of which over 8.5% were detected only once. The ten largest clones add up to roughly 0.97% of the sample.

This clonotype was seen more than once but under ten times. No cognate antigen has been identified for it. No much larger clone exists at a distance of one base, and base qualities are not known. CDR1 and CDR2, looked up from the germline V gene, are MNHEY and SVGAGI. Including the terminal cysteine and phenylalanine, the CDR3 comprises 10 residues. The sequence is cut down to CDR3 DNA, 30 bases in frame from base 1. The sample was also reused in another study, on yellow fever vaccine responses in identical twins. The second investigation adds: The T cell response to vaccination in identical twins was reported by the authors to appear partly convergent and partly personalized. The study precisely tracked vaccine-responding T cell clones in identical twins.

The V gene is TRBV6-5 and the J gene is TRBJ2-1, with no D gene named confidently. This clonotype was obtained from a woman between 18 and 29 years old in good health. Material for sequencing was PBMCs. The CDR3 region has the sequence CAGRLNEQFF. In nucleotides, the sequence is TGTGCAGGGCGCCTCAATGAGCAGTTCTTC.